Presented here are 28 T cell receptor beta chains from one specimen sequenced in a study of cytomegalovirus exposure and HLA in healthy donors. 60 Vbeta and 13 Jbeta primers were used in PCR. TCRdb keeps only in-frame clones here, not all; method: immunoSEQ multiplex PCR. This table holds 150,000 or so clones. The specimen was PBMCs. These TCRs come from a man aged 18 to 29 in good health and CMV-seronegative.

This chain joins TRBV7-6 and TRBJ2-3; 8 bases are a match to TRBD2. This CDR3 is built from 16 residues. In germline, CDR1 is SGHVS, CDR2 FNYEAQ. V was pared by 5 bases and J by 2 bases, with 9 bases of the junction left unmatched. This CDR3 reads CASSQQGTRVTDTQYF. DNA of the CDR3: TGTGCCAGCAGCCAGCAGGGGACTAGGGTCACAGATACGCAGTATTTT.

J is TRBJ1-1 and V is TRBV29-1; D is possibly TRBD1 (5 bases). This CDR3 is built from 16 residues. Trimming removed 4 bases at V and 1 base at J, with 19 bases between. CDR1 and CDR2 (germline): SQVTM, ANQGSEA. The CDR3 region is CSVGVISGAWNTEAFF. The CDR3 DNA reads as TGCAGCGTTGGGGTGATCAGTGGGGCGTGGAACACTGAAGCTTTCTTT.

The J gene is TRBJ2-2, the V gene TRBV6-1; 9 nucleotides agree with TRBD1. CDR3 length: 15 amino acids. CDR1 and CDR2 from the germline V gene are MNHNS and SASEGT. J lost 3 bases, V lost 9 bases, and 8 bases had no gene match. The CDR3 here is CASSRDRADTGELFF. The CDR3 nucleotides read TGTGCCAGTAGCCGGGACAGGGCGGACACCGGGGAGCTGTTTTTT.

The chain has TRBV5-1 and TRBJ1-2; D is possibly TRBD1 (5 bases). This CDR3 contains 16 residues. Per germline, CDR1 SGHRS and CDR2 YFSETQ. Trimming took off 3 bases at V and 4 bases at J, with 19 bases between the two ends. The CDR3 bases are TGCGCCAGCAGCTACGGCGGTCGGGGGGGAACCTATGGCTACACCTTC. Translating it yields CASSYGGRGGTYGYTF.

The rearrangement uses TRBV7-8 and TRBJ2-1; TRBD2 aligns across 9 bases. V was pared by 4 bases and J by 7 bases, with 14 bases of the junction left unmatched. Germline V gene sequence: CDR1 SGHVS, CDR2 FQNEAQ. This CDR3 has 17 amino acids. As DNA, the CDR3 is TGTGCCAGCAGCTCCATAGCGGGAGCGTTATCGTTTAATGAGCAGTTCTTC. Amino acid sequence: CASSSIAGALSFNEQFF.

The V and J genes are TRBV28 and TRBJ2-7, with 14 bases aligning to TRBD2. Germline CDR1 MDHEN, CDR2 SYDVKM. The CDR3 covers 19 residues. The J segment lost 5 bases and the V segment lost 6 bases, leaving 18 bases of the junction unmatched. CDR3: CASSAAGTSGSGWRNEQYF. The CDR3 DNA sequence: TGTGCCAGCAGCGCTGCCGGGACTAGCGGGAGTGGGTGGAGGAACGAGCAGTACTTC.

The chain joins TRBV5-4 to TRBJ2-7; tentative D call: TRBD1 (6 bases). The ends were cut back, 0 bases at V and 0 bases at J, with 7 bases in the middle. CDR1 is SGHNT, CDR2 YYREEE, per germline (reference sequence). The CDR3 runs 14 residues. This CDR3 reads CASSLVDSSYEQYF. CDR3 DNA: TGTGCCAGCAGCTTGGTGGACAGCTCCTACGAGCAGTACTTC.

The chain has TRBV7-9 and TRBJ2-2; D may be TRBD1 (6 bases). Looked up from germline, CDR1 is SEHNR and CDR2 is FQNEAQ (reference sequence). V dropped 6 bases and J dropped 1 base, with 9 bases sitting between them. The CDR3 is made up of 14 amino acids. In nucleotides, the CDR3 is TGTGCCAGCAGTCAGACAGGGAACACCGGGGAGCTGTTTTTT. Its translation: CASSQTGNTGELFF.

The chain is built from TRBV7-8 and TRBJ1-6; no clear D. The germline CDR1 and CDR2 sequences are SGHVS and FQNEAQ. V lost 4 bases and J lost 0, with 7 bases in between. The CDR3 contains 15 residues. The CDR3 DNA sequence: TGTGCCAGCAGCTCTGATAGCTCCTATAATTCACCCCTCCACTTT. Its protein product is CASSSDSSYNSPLHF.

The genes are TRBV20-1 and TRBJ2-7; D is unclear. Per the germline V gene, CDR1 is DFQATT and CDR2 is SNEGSKA (reference sequence). With 5 bases removed from V and 3 bases from J, the gap between germline ends came to 8 bases. The CDR3 spans 11 residues. DNA for the CDR3: TGCAGTGCTGCAACAGTCTACGAGCAGTACTTC. Protein: CSAATVYEQYF.

The chain uses TRBV11-3 and TRBJ2-7; 11 positions match TRBD1. The CDR3 totals 15 residues. J gave up 5 bases and V 2 bases, and 5 bases lay outside the gene matches. Germline V gene lookup returns CDR1 SGHNT and CDR2 YENEEA. The CDR3: CASSLRTGGADEQYF. DNA of the CDR3: TGTGCCAGCAGCTTACGGACAGGGGGCGCGGACGAGCAGTACTTC.

This sequence joins TRBV6-1 and TRBJ2-5; weak D call: TRBD2 (6 bases). This CDR3 has 13 residues. Germline lookup yields CDR1 MNHNS and CDR2 SASEGT. The V end lost 7 bases, the J end lost 3 bases, and 12 bases lay between the germline ends. DNA for the CDR3: TGTGCCAGCACCCCGGGACTTAAAGAGACCCAGTACTTC. It specifies CASTPGLKETQYF.

For the CDR3, the DNA is TGCGCCAGCAGCCCCACAGGGACAGCCTACGAGCAGTACTTC. This gives the protein CASSPTGTAYEQYF. The chain employs TRBV4-3 and TRBJ2-7, with TRBD1 matching over 7 bases. Germline V gene data show CDR1 as LGHNA and CDR2 as YSLEER. This CDR3 comprises 14 residues. Trimming at V came to 4 bases and at J to 2 bases, leaving 5 bases not matched to a gene.

The rearrangement links TRBV29-1 to TRBJ2-7, with 12 nucleotides matching TRBD2. V gave up 4 bases and J gave up 4 bases; unmatched junction bases: 2. Germline V gene sequence: CDR1 SQVTM, CDR2 ANQGSEA. The CDR3 consists of 13 residues. The CDR3 is CSVGLAGEYEQYF. DNA for the CDR3: TGCAGCGTTGGACTAGCGGGAGAGTACGAGCAGTACTTC.

V is TRBV11-2 and J is TRBJ2-5; TRBD2 matches 12 bases. The CDR3 is 16 residues long. The ends lost 3 bases at V and 5 bases at J; junction bases unmatched: 7. Germline V lookup: CDR1 SGHAT, CDR2 FQNNGV. DNA for the CDR3: TGTGCCAGCAGCTTCGGACTAGCGGGAAGTAGTGAGACCCAGTACTTC. It translates to CASSFGLAGSSETQYF.

The V gene is TRBV5-1, the J gene TRBJ2-5; possibly TRBD2 for D (6 bases). The CDR3 contains 14 residues. The V gene lost 6 bases and the J gene lost 1 base, with 13 bases spanning the gap. From germline, CDR1 is SGHRS and CDR2 YFSETQ. The CDR3 DNA reads TGCGCCAGCAATAACGGCGGGGTCCAAGAGACCCAGTACTTC. Amino acids: CASNNGGVQETQYF.

This rearrangement joins TRBV7-9 to TRBJ2-7; TRBD1 matches at 9 bases. CDR1 SEHNR and CDR2 FQNEAQ come from the germline V gene (reference sequence). This CDR3 is built from 15 residues. Trimming at V came to 5 bases and at J to 1 base, leaving 6 bases not matched to a gene. CDR3 region: CASSTTGTGSYEQYF. As DNA, the CDR3 is TGTGCCAGCAGCACCACCGGGACAGGGTCCTACGAGCAGTACTTC.

This chain connects TRBV6-5 to TRBJ2-7; no firm D call. The CDR3 has 14 residues. The germline CDR1 and CDR2 sequences are MNHEY and SVGAGI. The ends were cut back, 0 bases at V and 3 bases at J, with 9 bases in the middle. CDR3 nucleotide sequence: TGTGCCAGCAGTTACTCGAACTTTTTCTACGAGCAGTACTTC. Translated: CASSYSNFFYEQYF.

The V call is TRBV6-1, the J call TRBJ2-6; unclear D gene. This CDR3 region has 18 residues. V was cut by 1 base and J by 0 bases, with 13 bases left in between. Germline CDR1 is MNHNS and CDR2 is SASEGT. CDR3 loop: CASSEVFLTGSGANVLTF. Here the CDR3 DNA reads TGTGCCAGCAGTGAAGTCTTTCTTACGGGCTCTGGGGCCAACGTCCTGACTTTC.

The chain combines TRBV4-3 with TRBJ2-7, with D maybe TRBD2 (6 bases). This CDR3 is built from 14 residues. V shed 3 bases and J shed 3 bases, with 12 bases lying between them. Per germline, CDR1 LGHNA and CDR2 YSLEER. The CDR3 reads CASSQFLRDYEQYF. As DNA, the CDR3 is TGCGCCAGCAGCCAGTTCTTGCGGGACTACGAGCAGTACTTC.

The CDR3 coding sequence is TGTGCCAGCCTTAAAGGGGTGGAATACAATGAGCAGTTCTTC. As protein: CASLKGVEYNEQFF. The chain is built from TRBV6-5 and TRBJ2-1; D perhaps matches TRBD1 (5 bases). The CDR3 runs to 14 residues. Trimming removed 8 bases at V and 4 bases at J, with 15 bases between. Germline V lookup: CDR1 MNHEY, CDR2 SVGAGI.

The rearrangement uses TRBV7-3 and TRBJ2-6, with D unresolved. This CDR3 has 15 amino acids. CDR1 and CDR2 from the germline V gene are SGHTA and FQGTGA. Between the trimmed V and J ends, which lost 2 bases and 0 bases, there was a span of 5 bases. CDR3 protein: CASSLSGSGANVLTF. The CDR3, as DNA: TGTGCCAGCAGCTTATCGGGCTCTGGGGCCAACGTCCTGACTTTC.

J is TRBJ2-1 and V is TRBV27, with 13 positions matching TRBD2. Germline loops: CDR1 MNHEY, CDR2 SMNVEV (reference sequence). Unmatched junction bases numbered 2, after V lost 0 bases and J lost 3 bases. The CDR3 covers 17 residues. The CDR3 protein is CASSLSGLAGLYNEQFF. CDR3 bases: TGTGCCAGCAGTTTATCGGGACTAGCGGGACTCTACAATGAGCAGTTCTTC.

Comments on this clone: Other DNA sequences of this sample code for an identical CDR3. The V gene is TRBV5-6, the J gene TRBJ2-2; D uncertain. CDR3 length: 13 amino acids. The V gene's germline CDR1 is SGHDT and CDR2 YYEEEE. V was pared by 0 bases and J by 6 bases, with 6 bases between. CDR3 bases: TGTGCCAGCAGCTTGGCTGGGCCCGGGGAGCTGTTTTTT. This sequence encodes CASSLAGPGELFF.

This chain connects TRBV6-5 to TRBJ2-7, with D perhaps matching TRBD2 (6 bases). The CDR3 loop spans 14 amino acids. Germline V gene sequence: CDR1 MNHEY, CDR2 SVGAGI. The V and J ends lost 4 bases and 3 bases respectively, with 13 bases between them. The CDR3 here is CASSSFGSSYEQYF. CDR3 bases: TGTGCCAGCAGTTCCTTCGGGAGTAGCTACGAGCAGTACTTC.

This chain joins TRBV5-1 and TRBJ2-1; tentative D call: TRBD2 (5 bases). V was trimmed by 2 bases and J by 4 bases, leaving 13 bases between them. The germline V gene has CDR1 SGHRS and CDR2 YFSETQ. The length of the CDR3 is 15 residues. The CDR3 loop reads CASSFARETYNEQFF. The CDR3, as DNA: TGCGCCAGCAGCTTCGCGAGGGAAACATACAATGAGCAGTTCTTC.

The V and J genes are TRBV14 and TRBJ1-2; maybe TRBD1 (5 bases). The CDR3 covers 15 residues. Germline assignment: CDR1 SGHDN and CDR2 FVKESK. The germline V and J ends were trimmed by 1 base and 3 bases, with 12 bases remaining between them. For the CDR3, the DNA is TGTGCCAGCAGCCAAGTCGTGGGCAGGGACTATGGCTACACCTTC. It yields the protein CASSQVVGRDYGYTF.

This chain links TRBV9 with TRBJ2-7; no definite D call. This CDR3 is built from 16 residues. V lost 1 base and J 2 bases, leaving 16 bases between the germline ends. Looked up from germline, CDR1 is SGDLS and CDR2 is YYNGEE. The DNA for the CDR3 is TGTGCCAGCAGCGTACGGTCAGGCCAATCCGCCTACGAGCAGTACTTC. Encoded protein: CASSVRSGQSAYEQYF.